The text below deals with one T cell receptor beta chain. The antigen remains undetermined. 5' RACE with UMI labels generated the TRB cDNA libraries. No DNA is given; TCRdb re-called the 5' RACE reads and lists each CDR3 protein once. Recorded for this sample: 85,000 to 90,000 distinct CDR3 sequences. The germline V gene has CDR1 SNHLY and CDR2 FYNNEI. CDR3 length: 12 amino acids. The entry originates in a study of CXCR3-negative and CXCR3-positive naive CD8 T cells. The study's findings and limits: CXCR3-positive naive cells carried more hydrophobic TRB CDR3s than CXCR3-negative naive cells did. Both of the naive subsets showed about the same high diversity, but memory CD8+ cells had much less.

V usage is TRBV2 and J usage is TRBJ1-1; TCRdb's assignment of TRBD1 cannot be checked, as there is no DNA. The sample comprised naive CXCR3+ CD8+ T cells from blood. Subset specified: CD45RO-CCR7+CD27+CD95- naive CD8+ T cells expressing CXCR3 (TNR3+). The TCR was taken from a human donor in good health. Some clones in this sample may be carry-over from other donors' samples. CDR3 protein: CASSEVGDEAFF.